The T cell receptor (beta chain) described here comes from a study of shared clonotypes between healthy human individuals. Unsorted PBMC replicate PCRs used about 280 ng DNA, tens of thousands of T cell genomes. The method was immunoSEQ multiplex PCR; TCRdb's version includes in-frame clones alone and lacks a portion of them. Altogether under 600,000 clones are present, 70% to 80% being singletons, with the ten largest covering approximately 12%. Caucasian adults residing in Nashville, Tennessee made up all the donors. The germline V and J ends were trimmed by 0 bases and 0 bases, with 9 bases remaining between them. The length of the CDR3 is 15 residues. Germline values: CDR1 SGHRS, CDR2 YFSETQ.

This rearrangement joins TRBV5-1 to TRBJ1-2; D uncertain. The sequencing input was PBMCs. The source of this sequence is a woman in her forties in good health. Some clones in this sample may be carry-over from other donors' samples. In nucleotides, the CDR3 is TGCGCCAGCAGCTTGGACGGCAGGACTAACTATGGCTACACCTTC. Protein product: CASSLDGRTNYGYTF.